Here is one T cell receptor (beta chain) with its context. The V and J ends lost 5 bases and 7 bases, in that order; junction bases with no gene match: 9. In germline, CDR1 is MNHNY, CDR2 SVGAGI (reference sequence). The length of the CDR3 is 15 residues. RNA was isolated and reverse transcribed to cDNA, the sequencing template. Produced via immunoSEQ multiplex PCR; TCRdb's table is partial and in-frame only. The sample has 75,000 to 100,000 clones, 41% seen once; the top ten hold around 1.5%. The sample is drawn from a study of CD8+ T cells in alopecia areata. Across the whole study: Tofacitinib was taken orally by treated patients, and the dose was 5 to 10 mg twice daily.

Source material: CD4+ T cells sorted from blood. This receptor was obtained from a human donor with alopecia areata. The gene calls are TRBV6-6 and TRBJ2-7, with 12 bases aligning to TRBD1. CDR3 protein: CASSRAGQGAGEQYF. CDR3 nucleotides: TGTGCCAGCAGTCGTGCGGGACAGGGGGCCGGTGAGCAGTACTTC.